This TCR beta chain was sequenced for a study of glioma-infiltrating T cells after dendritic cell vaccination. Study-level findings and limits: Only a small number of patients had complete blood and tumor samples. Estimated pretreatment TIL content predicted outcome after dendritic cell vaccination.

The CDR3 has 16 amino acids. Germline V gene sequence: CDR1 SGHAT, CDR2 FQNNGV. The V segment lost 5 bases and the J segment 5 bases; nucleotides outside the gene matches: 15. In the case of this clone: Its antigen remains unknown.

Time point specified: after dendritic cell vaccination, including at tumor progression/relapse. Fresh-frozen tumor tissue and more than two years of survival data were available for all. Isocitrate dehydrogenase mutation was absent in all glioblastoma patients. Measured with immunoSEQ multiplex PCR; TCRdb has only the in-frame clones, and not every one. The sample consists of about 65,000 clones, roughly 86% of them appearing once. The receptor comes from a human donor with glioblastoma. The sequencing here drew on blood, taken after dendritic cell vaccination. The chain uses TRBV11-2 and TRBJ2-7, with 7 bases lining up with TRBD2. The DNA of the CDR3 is TGTGCCAGCAGCCCCCCCGGGGGGAGAAATTTTGACGAGCAGTACTTC. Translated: CASSPPGGRNFDEQYF.